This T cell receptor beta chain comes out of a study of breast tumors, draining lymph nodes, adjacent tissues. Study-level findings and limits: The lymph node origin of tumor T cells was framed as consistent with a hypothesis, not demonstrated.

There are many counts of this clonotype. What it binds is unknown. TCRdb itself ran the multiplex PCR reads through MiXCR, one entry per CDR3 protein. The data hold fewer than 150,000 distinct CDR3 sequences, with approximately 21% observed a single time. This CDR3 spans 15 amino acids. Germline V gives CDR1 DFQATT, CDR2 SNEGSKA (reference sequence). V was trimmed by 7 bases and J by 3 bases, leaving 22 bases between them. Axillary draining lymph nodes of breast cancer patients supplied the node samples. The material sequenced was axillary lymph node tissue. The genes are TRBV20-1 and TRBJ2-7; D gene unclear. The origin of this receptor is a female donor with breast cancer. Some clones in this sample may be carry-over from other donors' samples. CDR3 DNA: TGCAGTGTTAAGGACCCCTCCCTGATCTTCTACGAGCAGTACTTC. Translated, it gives CSVKDPSLIFYEQYF.